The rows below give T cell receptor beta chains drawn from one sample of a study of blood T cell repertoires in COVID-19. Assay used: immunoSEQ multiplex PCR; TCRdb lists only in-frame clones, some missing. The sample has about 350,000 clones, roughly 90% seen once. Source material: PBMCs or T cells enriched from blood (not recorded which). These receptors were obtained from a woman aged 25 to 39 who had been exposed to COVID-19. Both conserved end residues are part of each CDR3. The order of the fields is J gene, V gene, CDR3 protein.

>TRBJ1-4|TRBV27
CASSSESATNEKLFF
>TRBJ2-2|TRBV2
CASSAEGGELFF
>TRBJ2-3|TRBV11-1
CASSLGWPQTDTQYF
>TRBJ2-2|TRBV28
CASSLNKGGGTGELFF
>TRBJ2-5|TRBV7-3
CASSLSPGEETQYF
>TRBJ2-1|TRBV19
CASRSLERNEQFF
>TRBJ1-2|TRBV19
CASRALRQGNYGYTF
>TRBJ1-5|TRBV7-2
CASSPRGGTGNQPQHF
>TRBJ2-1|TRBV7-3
CASSPATSGGEQFF
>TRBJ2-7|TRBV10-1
CASSESTGGWGEQYF
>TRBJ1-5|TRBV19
CASSSININQPQHF
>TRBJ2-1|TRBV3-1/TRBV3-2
CASSQASGTSFYNEQFF
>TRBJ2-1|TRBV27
CASSLSSGSGNEQFF
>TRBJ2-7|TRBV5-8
CASSFPGEQYF
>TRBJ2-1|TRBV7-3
CASSPGTGGSIGNEQFF
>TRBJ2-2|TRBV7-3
CASSPSGTRTGELFF
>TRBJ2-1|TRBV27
CASKREGAYNEQFF
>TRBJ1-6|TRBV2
CASGQGNNSPLHF
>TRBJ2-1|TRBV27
CASSLTGGSYNEQFF
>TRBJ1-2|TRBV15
CATSSAFDRDYTF
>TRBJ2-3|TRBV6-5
CASSLLASTDTQYF
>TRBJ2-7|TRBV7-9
CASSLVGLRESAYEQYF